This TCR beta chain was identified during a study of technical replicates of blood from several donors. The junction had 0 bases not matched to a gene; V was cut back by 0 bases and J by 3 bases. The CDR3 is made up of 14 amino acids. Germline V gene data show CDR1 as SGHDT and CDR2 as YYEEEE. TCRdb keeps only in-frame clones here, not all; method: immunoSEQ multiplex PCR. The sample records almost 65,000 clones, approximately 86% being singletons. Sample: PBMCs. The receptor was isolated from a human donor in good health. Some clones in this sample may be carry-over from other donors' samples. The rearrangement joins TRBV5-6 to TRBJ1-1, with TRBD1 matching over 9 bases. The CDR3 here is CASSLGTGDTEAFF. DNA of the CDR3: TGTGCCAGCAGCTTGGGGACAGGGGACACTGAAGCTTTCTTT.